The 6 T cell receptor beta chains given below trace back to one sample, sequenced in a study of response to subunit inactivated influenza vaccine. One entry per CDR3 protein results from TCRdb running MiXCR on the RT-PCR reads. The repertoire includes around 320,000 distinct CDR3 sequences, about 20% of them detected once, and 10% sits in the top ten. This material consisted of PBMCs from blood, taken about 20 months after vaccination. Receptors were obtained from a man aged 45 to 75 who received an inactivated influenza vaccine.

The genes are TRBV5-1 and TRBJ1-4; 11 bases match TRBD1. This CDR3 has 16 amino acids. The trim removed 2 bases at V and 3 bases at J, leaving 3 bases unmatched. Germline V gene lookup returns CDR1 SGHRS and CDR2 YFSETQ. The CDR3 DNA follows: TGCGCCAGCAGCTTTGGGACAGGGGGAGCTAATGAAAAACTGTTTTTT. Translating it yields CASSFGTGGANEKLFF.

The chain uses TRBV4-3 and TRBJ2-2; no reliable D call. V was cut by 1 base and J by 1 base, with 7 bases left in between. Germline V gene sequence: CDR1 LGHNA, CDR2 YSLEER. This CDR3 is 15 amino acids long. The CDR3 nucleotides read TGCGCCAGCAGCCAAGTTTCTCAGAACACCGGGGAGCTGTTTTTT. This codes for CASSQVSQNTGELFF.

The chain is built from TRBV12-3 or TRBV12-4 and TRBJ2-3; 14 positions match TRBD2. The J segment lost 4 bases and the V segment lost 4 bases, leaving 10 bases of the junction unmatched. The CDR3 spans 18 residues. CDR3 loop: CASSSGLAGGHRADTQYF. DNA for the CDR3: TGTGCCAGCAGTTCTGGACTAGCGGGAGGACATAGAGCAGATACGCAGTATTTT.

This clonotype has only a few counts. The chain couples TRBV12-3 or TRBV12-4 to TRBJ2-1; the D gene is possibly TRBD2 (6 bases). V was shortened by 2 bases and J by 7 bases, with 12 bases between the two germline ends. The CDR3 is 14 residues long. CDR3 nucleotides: TGTGCCAGCAGTTTAAGTGGAGCGGGTAATGAGCAGTTCTTC. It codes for CASSLSGAGNEQFF.

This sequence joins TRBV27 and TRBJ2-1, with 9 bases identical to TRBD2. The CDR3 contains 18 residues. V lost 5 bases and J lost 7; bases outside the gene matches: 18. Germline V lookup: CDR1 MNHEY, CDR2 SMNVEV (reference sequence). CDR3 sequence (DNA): TGTGCCAGCAGTATTCTAGCGGGATCTACTTGGTCGGGTAATGAGCAGTTCTTC. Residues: CASSILAGSTWSGNEQFF.

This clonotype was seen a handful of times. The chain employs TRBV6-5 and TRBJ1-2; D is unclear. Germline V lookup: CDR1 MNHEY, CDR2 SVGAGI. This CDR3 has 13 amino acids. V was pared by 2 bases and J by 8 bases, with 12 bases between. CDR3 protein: CASSYKGGRGYTF. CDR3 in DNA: TGTGCCAGCAGTTACAAGGGAGGGAGGGGCTACACCTTC.